A selection of T cell receptor beta chains follows, all from one sample in a study of T cell repertoires in cytomegalovirus infection. MiXCR was run by TCRdb on the reads, yielding one entry per CDR3 protein. The repertoire includes approximately 110,000 distinct CDR3 sequences, around 30% of them detected once, and approximately 41% sits in the top ten. Their recognized antigens are unknown. The sequencing here drew on CD8+ T cells from cultured PBMCs, taken from culture after CMV antigen stimulation. These receptor sequences come from a human donor in good health (CMV status not recorded). Some clones in this sample may be carry-over from other donors' samples. CDR3s include the opening cysteine and the closing phenylalanine or tryptophan. A D gene is named only where the DNA matches it firmly. Clone size is shown for a subset of rows, as once, few, many or a class of expanded clone.

-	15	TRBD1	TRBJ1-6	TRBV3-1	CASSQVGTGRSPLHF	TGTGCCAGCAGCCAGGTCGGGACAGGGCGGTCACCCCTCCACTTT
few	16	-	TRBJ2-1	TRBV5-1	CASTASIGEKYNEQFF	TGCGCCAGCACGGCGAGCATAGGAGAAAAATACAATGAGCAGTTCTTC
-	13	-	TRBJ1-5	TRBV7-4	CASSQTGNQPQHF	TGTGCCAGCAGCCAGACGGGTAATCAGCCCCAGCATTTT
few	14	-	TRBJ2-7	TRBV6-5	CASSYSTPSSEQYF	TGTGCCAGCAGTTACTCGACCCCATCGTCAGAGCAGTACTTC
-	15	TRBD1	TRBJ1-1	TRBV7-6	CASSQRQGRNTEAFF	TGTGCCAGCAGCCAACGACAGGGAAGGAACACTGAAGCTTTCTTT
-	14	-	TRBJ2-1	TRBV27	CASSLWGSYNEQFF	TGTGCCAGCAGTTTATGGGGGTCCTACAATGAGCAGTTCTTC
few	15	TRBD1	TRBJ2-1	TRBV7-9	CALTGRDRGLNEQFF	TGTGCCCTAACGGGCCGGGACAGGGGGCTCAATGAGCAGTTCTTC
-	15	-	TRBJ1-3	TRBV7-9	CASIALRGTGNTIYF	TGTGCCAGCATAGCTTTGAGAGGGACAGGAAACACCATATATTTT
-	16	-	TRBJ2-2	TRBV9	CASSVEGGVYTGELFF	TGTGCCAGCAGCGTAGAGGGGGGCGTTTACACCGGGGAGCTGTTTTTT
few	13	-	TRBJ2-7	TRBV7-2	CASSLSMRNEQYF	TGTGCCAGCAGCTTAAGCATGAGGAACGAGCAGTACTTC
-	13	-	TRBJ2-1	TRBV7-6	CASSWMAGDEQFF	TGTGCCAGCAGTTGGATGGCAGGGGATGAGCAGTTCTTC
-	15	-	TRBJ2-7	TRBV19	CASTERAEGVYEQYF	TGTGCCAGTACCGAAAGGGCAGAGGGGGTTTACGAGCAGTACTTC
-	16	TRBD1	TRBJ2-1	TRBV6-6	CASSYSTGQGAGEQFF	TGTGCCAGCAGTTACTCTACCGGACAGGGGGCTGGTGAGCAGTTCTTC
few	14	-	TRBJ1-6	TRBV4-1	CASSQDDRFSPLHF	TGCGCCAGCAGCCAAGACGACAGATTTTCACCCCTCCACTTT
-	18	-	TRBJ2-4	TRBV11-2	CASSPGAWVSLAKNIQYF	TGTGCCAGCAGCCCAGGGGCGTGGGTGAGCCTAGCCAAAAACATTCAGTACTTC
many	15	TRBD2	TRBJ2-7	TRBV7-2	CASTVTGGGSYEQYF	TGTGCCAGCACCGTAACGGGAGGAGGGTCCTACGAGCAGTACTTC
few	15	TRBD1	TRBJ2-7	TRBV14	CASSQWGQGTYEQYF	TGTGCCAGCAGCCAATGGGGACAGGGGACCTACGAGCAGTACTTC
few	13	-	TRBJ2-1	TRBV19	CASSIAGLNEQFF	TGTGCCAGTAGTATAGCAGGGCTGAATGAGCAGTTCTTC
many	15	-	TRBJ2-1	TRBV10-1	CASPDGTNSYNEQFF	TGCGCCAGCCCTGACGGTACTAACTCCTACAATGAGCAGTTCTTC
many	16	-	TRBJ1-6	TRBV28	CASSLEWVGDNSPLHF	TGTGCCAGCAGTTTAGAATGGGTAGGGGACAATTCACCCCTCCACTTT
many	17	-	TRBJ1-4	TRBV7-8	CASSLVPQDATNEKLFF	TGTGCCAGCAGCTTGGTCCCGCAGGACGCAACTAATGAAAAACTGTTTTTT
-	15	-	TRBJ2-1	TRBV7-2	CASSWGPSSYNEQFF	TGTGCCAGCAGCTGGGGCCCTAGCTCCTACAATGAGCAGTTCTTC
-	15	-	TRBJ1-6	TRBV3-1	CASSLGQSPRAPLHF	TGTGCCAGCAGCCTAGGACAGTCCCCCCGCGCACCCCTCCACTTT
few	13	-	TRBJ2-7	TRBV12-3/TRBV12-4	CASSFAPHYEQYF	TGTGCCAGCAGTTTTGCCCCCCATTACGAGCAGTACTTC
few	14	-	TRBJ1-1	TRBV7-3	CASSLSSLQIEAFF	TGTGCCAGCAGCTTAAGTTCACTCCAGATTGAAGCTTTCTTT
-	15	-	TRBJ2-7	TRBV6-2/TRBV6-3	CASSFGGLAVYEQYF	TGTGCCAGCAGTTTCGGGGGGCTAGCCGTCTACGAGCAGTACTTC
-	17	-	TRBJ1-4	TRBV27	CASSLSAGLSANEKLFF	TGTGCCAGCAGTTTATCAGCGGGACTCTCGGCGAATGAAAAACTGTTTTTT
few	9	-	TRBJ2-2	TRBV7-9	CARTGELFF	TGTGCCAGGACCGGGGAGCTGTTTTTT
few	15	-	TRBJ2-5	TRBV19	CASTPGGGAGETQYF	TGTGCCAGTACCCCTGGGGGGGGCGCTGGGGAGACCCAGTACTTC
many	15	-	TRBJ1-2	TRBV7-2	CASSEYSSSAIVYTF	TGTGCCAGCAGCGAATACAGTTCAAGCGCTATTGTCTACACCTTC
many	15	-	TRBJ1-5	TRBV6-2/TRBV6-3	CASSYSTEGNQPQHF	TGTGCCAGCAGTTACTCTACCGAGGGGAATCAGCCCCAGCATTTT
-	16	-	TRBJ2-2	TRBV20-1	CSARDFGEALTGELFF	TGCAGTGCTAGAGATTTTGGGGAGGCTCTCACCGGGGAGCTGTTTTTT
few	14	TRBD1	TRBJ2-7	TRBV6-6	CASTLDRGYYEQYF	TGTGCCAGCACCCTAGACAGGGGATACTACGAGCAGTACTTC
few	17	-	TRBJ2-1	TRBV7-2	CASSPLWALSSYNEQFF	TGTGCCAGCAGCCCCCTCTGGGCTCTGAGCTCCTACAATGAGCAGTTCTTC
-	13	-	TRBJ2-3	TRBV7-4	CASSSTSTDTQYF	TGTGCCAGCAGCTCGACCAGCACAGATACGCAGTATTTT
few	15	TRBD1	TRBJ2-1	TRBV2	CASGATGGIYNEQFF	TGTGCCAGCGGAGCGACAGGGGGAATATACAATGAGCAGTTCTTC
few	14	-	TRBJ2-3	TRBV6-2/TRBV6-3	CASSFTGTTDTQYF	TGTGCCAGCAGTTTCACGGGGACGACAGATACGCAGTATTTT
few	15	-	TRBJ2-7	TRBV6-2/TRBV6-3	CASSYRVRAAYEQYF	TGTGCCAGCAGTTACCGCGTCAGGGCCGCCTACGAGCAGTACTTC
-	16	-	TRBJ2-1	TRBV6-5	CASSYSPQGPYNEQFF	TGTGCCAGCAGTTACTCGCCACAGGGTCCCTACAATGAGCAGTTCTTC
few	15	-	TRBJ1-5	TRBV12-3/TRBV12-4	CASSFGDYSNQPQHF	TGTGCCAGCAGTTTTGGTGATTATAGCAATCAGCCCCAGCATTTT
few	13	-	TRBJ1-1	TRBV11-1	CASSLYKRTEAFF	TGTGCCAGCAGCTTGTATAAGAGAACTGAAGCTTTCTTT
-	13	-	TRBJ2-3	TRBV7-6	CASSLDWADTQYF	TGTGCTAGCAGCTTAGATTGGGCAGATACGCAGTATTTT
few	13	TRBD2	TRBJ2-7	TRBV4-1	CASAPRGGYEQYF	TGCGCCAGCGCGCCAAGGGGAGGGTACGAGCAGTACTTC
many	11	-	TRBJ1-5	TRBV11-3	CASSLWMTQHF	TGTGCCAGCAGCTTATGGATGACCCAGCATTTT
-	13	-	TRBJ2-1	TRBV20-1	CSALAMGSNEQFF	TGCAGTGCGCTGGCCATGGGAAGCAATGAGCAGTTCTTC
many	15	-	TRBJ2-7	TRBV15	CATSRGTGQTYEQYF	TGTGCCACCAGCAGAGGAACCGGCCAGACCTACGAGCAGTACTTC
-	13	-	TRBJ1-4	TRBV13	CASSLRREEKLFF	TGTGCCAGCAGCTTAAGGAGGGAGGAAAAACTGTTTTTT
-	13	-	TRBJ1-2	TRBV5-1	CASSLDSYYGYTF	TGCGCCAGCAGCTTGGACAGCTACTATGGCTACACCTTC
-	10	-	TRBJ1-1	TRBV29-1	CSDGGTEAFF	TGCAGCGACGGGGGCACTGAAGCTTTCTTT
few	14	TRBD2	TRBJ2-7	TRBV6-6	CASTSLAGGPEQYF	TGTGCCAGCACGTCCCTAGCGGGGGGCCCCGAGCAGTACTTC
-	16	TRBD2	TRBJ2-1	TRBV6-2/TRBV6-3	CASRTSNSGVLNEQFF	TGTGCCAGCAGGACATCCAACAGCGGGGTTCTCAATGAGCAGTTCTTC
-	13	-	TRBJ2-7	TRBV7-6	CASSLGYNYEQYF	TGTGCCAGCAGCTTAGGGTACAACTACGAGCAGTACTTC
-	16	-	TRBJ1-1	TRBV28	CASSPPGRDQNTEAFF	TGTGCCAGCAGCCCACCCGGGAGAGATCAGAACACTGAAGCTTTCTTT
few	13	-	TRBJ1-1	TRBV20-1	CSARGWGATEAFF	TGCAGTGCTAGGGGGTGGGGGGCAACTGAAGCTTTCTTT
many	17	TRBD2	TRBJ2-3	TRBV7-8	CASSQRDFGFSTDTQYF	TGTGCCAGCAGCCAGCGGGACTTTGGGTTTAGCACAGATACGCAGTATTTT
few	15	-	TRBJ1-6	TRBV6-5	CASSYSRQGDSPLHF	TGTGCCAGCAGTTACTCGCGTCAGGGAGATTCACCCCTCCACTTT
few	15	TRBD2	TRBJ2-3	TRBV7-3	CASSATSGETDTQYF	TGTGCCAGCAGCGCGACTAGCGGGGAGACAGATACGCAGTATTTT
few	16	TRBD1	TRBJ1-2	TRBV7-6	CASSSWTGRGVWGYTF	TGTGCCAGCAGCTCATGGACAGGGAGAGGAGTATGGGGCTACACCTTC
-	19	TRBD1	TRBJ2-7	TRBV6-5	CASSYRGTGEWGSSYEQYF	TGTGCCAGCAGTTACCGAGGGACAGGGGAGTGGGGGAGCTCCTACGAGCAGTACTTC